The clone carrying this TCR beta chain was found a few times. V was pared by 3 bases and J by 4 bases, with 13 bases between. This CDR3 is built from 14 residues. Germline CDR1 is DFQATT and CDR2 is SNEGSKA (reference sequence). This sample stems from a study of CD8 T cells in ankylosing spondylitis. Libraries for TCR beta were made by quantitative 5'-RACE with molecular barcodes. Via MiXCR, TCRdb re-called the 5' RACE reads, giving one row per CDR3 protein. Seen here are a few hundred thousand distinct CDR3 sequences, about 11% observed once, and the top ten hold roughly a fifth. This sequence originates from a male donor with ankylosing spondylitis or in good health (not recorded which). The chain carries TRBV20-1 and TRBJ2-1; D is perhaps TRBD2 (6 bases). Sequencing was done on a sample of blood, either unsorted or a sorted T cell fraction (not recorded which). CDR3 in amino acids: CSARPGGEYNEQFF. CDR3 sequence (DNA): TGCAGTGCTAGGCCAGGAGGGGAATACAATGAGCAGTTCTTC.